This is a list of T cell receptor beta chains from one sample in a study of T cells in Graves' hyperthyroidism and ophthalmopathy. TCRdb called the multiplex PCR reads again in MiXCR, with one record for every CDR3 protein. The profile shows about 500,000 distinct CDR3 sequences, roughly a sixth of them singletons. Sequencing used blood. The receptors shown here come from a woman between 18 and 30 years old with Graves' ophthalmopathy. Each CDR3 is given with its conserved first and last residue. A D gene is named only where the DNA matches it firmly. The size of a clone is reported for some rows only, either as once, few or many, or as a class for expanded clones.

clone size | J gene | D gene | V gene | CDR3 DNA | CDR3 protein
. | TRBJ2-3 | . | TRBV29-1 | TGCAGCGTTGACGGAGATACGCAGTATTTT | CSVDGDTQYF
few | TRBJ2-7 | . | TRBV5-6 | TGTGCCAGCAGCCCCGGGACATCCCGACAGCAGTACTTC | CASSPGTSRQQYF
many | TRBJ2-1 | . | TRBV7-3 | TGTGCCAGCAGCCCCGTAGGACGGGGCCTTAGCAATGAGCAGTTCTTC | CASSPVGRGLSNEQFF
. | TRBJ2-7 | TRBD1 | TRBV6-1 | TGTGCCGTATCTAGGACAGGCTCCTACGAGCAGTACTTC | CAVSRTGSYEQYF
. | TRBJ2-7 | . | TRBV30 | TGTGCCTGGATAACTGCTAGGGACTCCTACGAGCAGTACTTC | CAWITARDSYEQYF
. | TRBJ1-2 | . | TRBV7-8 | TGTGCCAGCAGCTTAGAAGGCCAGATATATGGCTACACCTTC | CASSLEGQIYGYTF
many | TRBJ2-3 | TRBD2 | TRBV7-3 | TGTGCCAGCAGCTTACAGAGCGGGGGCCCCACAGATACGCAGTATTTT | CASSLQSGGPTDTQYF
few | TRBJ2-1 | TRBD2 | TRBV20-1 | TGCAGTGCCCCCCATAGCGGGAACCCTTCCTACAATGAGCAGTTCTTC | CSAPHSGNPSYNEQFF
. | TRBJ1-2 | . | TRBV5-5 | TGTGCCAGCAGCCCCGGGGCCGGGGGAAACTATGGCTACACCTTC | CASSPGAGGNYGYTF
few | TRBJ2-2 | TRBD2 | TRBV12-3/TRBV12-4 | TGTGCCAGCAGTTTTGGACTAGCGGAGACTAATTACGCGAACACCGGGGAGCTGTTTTTT | CASSFGLAETNYANTGELFF
many | TRBJ1-1 | TRBD1 | TRBV6-5 | TGTGCCAGCAGGAGGGGGACAGACGACGCTGAAGCTTTCTTT | CASRRGTDDAEAFF
many | TRBJ2-7 | . | TRBV6-1 | TGTGCCACTAGGACTACCCCCTACGAGCAGTACTTC | CATRTTPYEQYF
. | TRBJ2-7 | . | TRBV2 | TGTGCCAGCAGTGAACGGCCAACCCCGGGGTACGAGCAGTACTTC | CASSERPTPGYEQYF
many | TRBJ1-1 | TRBD1 | TRBV4-1 | TGCGCCAGCAGAGAGGGACAGGGGAACACTGAAGCTTTCTTT | CASREGQGNTEAFF
many | TRBJ2-7 | . | TRBV28 | TGTGCCAGCAGTTTCCAGGGGTACGAGCAGTACTTC | CASSFQGYEQYF
many | TRBJ2-7 | . | TRBV7-2 | TGTGCCAGCAGCAACTTCCGGACCTACGAGCAGTACTTC | CASSNFRTYEQYF
. | TRBJ2-3 | . | TRBV20-1 | TGCAGTGCTAGAGATTTGGTTGGGGGTGATACGCAGTATTTT | CSARDLVGGDTQYF
many | TRBJ2-5 | TRBD2 | TRBV2 | TGTGCCAGCAGCAGGTCGGGACTAGCGGGAAATTCGGAGACCCAGTACTTC | CASSRSGLAGNSETQYF
many | TRBJ1-1 | . | TRBV27 | TGTGCCAGCAGTACAATAGGGACGCAAACAATGAACACTGAAGCTTTCTTT | CASSTIGTQTMNTEAFF
. | TRBJ2-2 | . | TRBV9 | TGTGCCAGCAGTGGGTTCACCGGGGAGCTGTTTTTT | CASSGFTGELFF
many | TRBJ2-1 | TRBD1 | TRBV7-9 | TGTGCCAGCAGACCCGACAGGGTGTACAATGAGCAGTTCTTC | CASRPDRVYNEQFF
. | TRBJ2-1 | TRBD2 | TRBV19 | TGTGCCAGTAGTATATTGGGACTAGCGGTTAATGAGCAGTTCTTC | CASSILGLAVNEQFF
. | TRBJ2-1 | TRBD2 | TRBV28 | TGTGCCAGCAGTCCCCCGGGGGCGGGAGGAAATTTTGGCCACAATGAGCAGTTCTTC | CASSPPGAGGNFGHNEQFF
few | TRBJ1-1 | TRBD1 | TRBV6-1 | TGTGCCAGCAGTTGGAATTCGGACAGGGTGAACACTGAAGCTTTCTTT | CASSWNSDRVNTEAFF
many | TRBJ2-5 | . | TRBV7-2 | TGTGCCAGCAGCCGTTCATTTGGCCAAGAGACCCAGTACTTC | CASSRSFGQETQYF
many | TRBJ1-1 | . | TRBV5-1 | TGCGCCAGCAGCACCGGACGGATTGAGAACACTGAAGCTTTCTTT | CASSTGRIENTEAFF
many | TRBJ2-5 | . | TRBV12-5 | TGTGCTAGTGCCTCAACAGGGATAGGAGGTCAAGAGACCCAGTACTTC | CASASTGIGGQETQYF
. | TRBJ2-6 | TRBD1 | TRBV11-3 | TGTGCCAGCAGCTTAGATCTATGGGACAGGGGGCGAGGTGGGGCCAACGTCCTGACTTTC | CASSLDLWDRGRGGANVLTF
many | TRBJ2-2 | . | TRBV6-1 | TGTGCCAGCAGTGGTTCCACGAACACCGGGGAGCTGTTTTTT | CASSGSTNTGELFF
. | TRBJ2-7 | . | TRBV5-5 | TGTGCCAGCAGCTGGCTTGGACGGGAGCAGTACTTC | CASSWLGREQYF
. | TRBJ2-7 | . | TRBV20-1 | TGCAGTGCCCTGACTAGTCGGGAGAACTACGAGCAGTACTTC | CSALTSRENYEQYF
. | TRBJ1-1 | TRBD1 | TRBV4-2 | TGTGCCAGCAGCCAAGATTCGAGGGGGCGCTTAGGCACTGAAGCTTTCTTT | CASSQDSRGRLGTEAFF
many | TRBJ2-2 | . | TRBV27 | TGTGCCAGCAGTTGGCCTAACACCGGGGAGCTGTTTTTT | CASSWPNTGELFF
. | TRBJ2-1 | TRBD2 | TRBV7-9 | TGTGCCAGCAGCTTAACGTGGCGGGAGGGCACCTATGGTGAGCAGTTCTTC | CASSLTWREGTYGEQFF
. | TRBJ2-3 | TRBD2 | TRBV9 | TGTGCCAGCAGCGTAGCGACCAGCGGGGATACGCGGTATTTT | CASSVATSGDTRYF
many | TRBJ1-2 | . | TRBV27 | TGTGCCAGCAGTATGGACAGATACTATGGCTACACCTTC | CASSMDRYYGYTF
few | TRBJ2-1 | . | TRBV6-2/TRBV6-3 | TGTGCCAGCAGTTATTCAAGGTCGAGCTCCTACAATGAGCAGTTCTTC | CASSYSRSSSYNEQFF
many | TRBJ1-2 | . | TRBV18 | TGTGCCAGCTCACCCGAAGCTAACTATGGCTACACCTTC | CASSPEANYGYTF
few | TRBJ2-5 | TRBD2 | TRBV7-2 | TGTGCCAGCAGTTGGGGACTAGCGGGGGTAGAGACCCAGTACTTC | CASSWGLAGVETQYF
many | TRBJ1-4 | TRBD1 | TRBV20-1 | TGCAGTGCTATGGACAGGTCGACGAATGAAAAACTGTTTTTT | CSAMDRSTNEKLFF
many | TRBJ1-2 | . | TRBV28 | TGTGCCAGCAGTTGGGGCTCGGACAACTATGGCTACACCTTC | CASSWGSDNYGYTF
many | TRBJ1-1 | TRBD1 | TRBV7-8 | TGTGCCAGCAGCCTCTACAGGGGGTCTGAAGCTTTCTTT | CASSLYRGSEAFF
many | TRBJ2-7 | . | TRBV4-1 | TGCGCCAGCAGCCAAGGAGAACTTACCTACGAGCAGTACTTC | CASSQGELTYEQYF
. | TRBJ2-7 | . | TRBV6-2/TRBV6-3 | TGTGCCAGCAGTTACCAACAAGTACCTGGCTACGAGCAGTACTTC | CASSYQQVPGYEQYF